The source of this T cell receptor (beta chain) is a study of Ad26.COV2.S vaccination and SARS-CoV-2 variants. Germline values: CDR1 GTSNPN, CDR2 SVGIG (reference sequence). V was pared by 4 bases and J by 2 bases, with 12 bases between. The CDR3 is made up of 14 amino acids. Described treatment: roughly 19 received Ad26.COV2.S at low or high dose, single or two shots; several received placebo; per-sample allocation not given. Day 63 after the first injection of vaccine or placebo was the sampling time. Boston hosted the donor, who was an adult aged 18-55 years. Only in-frame clones appear in the TCRdb table, and some are missing; sequencing was by immunoSEQ multiplex PCR. Seen here are a few hundred thousand clones, roughly 90% observed once, and the top ten hold 3.6%.

The specimen comprised peripheral blood, sampled in a trial of Ad26.COV2.S vaccine versus placebo. This chain connects TRBV30 to TRBJ1-3; D uncertain. The origin of this receptor is a person aged 18 to 59 who received the Ad26.COV2.S COVID-19 vaccine or a placebo. This CDR3 is CAWKVGVAGNTIYF. The CDR3 DNA sequence: TGTGCCTGGAAGGTAGGAGTCGCTGGAAACACCATATATTTT.